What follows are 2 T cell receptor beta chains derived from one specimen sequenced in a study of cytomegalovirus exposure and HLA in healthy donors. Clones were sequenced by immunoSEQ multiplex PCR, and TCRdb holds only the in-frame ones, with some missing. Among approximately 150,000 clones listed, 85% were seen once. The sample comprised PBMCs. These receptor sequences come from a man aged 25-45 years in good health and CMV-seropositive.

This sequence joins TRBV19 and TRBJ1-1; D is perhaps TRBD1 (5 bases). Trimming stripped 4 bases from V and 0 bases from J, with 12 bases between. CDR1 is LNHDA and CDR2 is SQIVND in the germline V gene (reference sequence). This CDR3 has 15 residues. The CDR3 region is CASSTYETVNTEAFF. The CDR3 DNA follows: TGTGCCAGTAGTACCTACGAGACAGTGAACACTGAAGCTTTCTTT.

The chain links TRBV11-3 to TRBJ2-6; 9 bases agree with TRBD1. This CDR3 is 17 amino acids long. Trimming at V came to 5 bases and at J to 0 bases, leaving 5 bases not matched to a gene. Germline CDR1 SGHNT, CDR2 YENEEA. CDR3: CASSRGTGISGANVLTF. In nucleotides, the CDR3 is TGTGCCAGCAGCCGCGGGACAGGGATCTCTGGGGCCAACGTCCTGACTTTC.